This TCR beta chain was sequenced in a study of T cell changes during pregnancy in multiple sclerosis. V lost 4 bases and J 7 bases, leaving 14 bases between the germline ends. Germline V gene sequence: CDR1 SGHTA, CDR2 FQGTGA. The CDR3 runs 13 residues. The data were produced by immunoSEQ multiplex PCR, yet TCRdb's version contains in-frame clones alone and is incomplete. The sample comprises about 110,000 clones, around 90% of which are singletons, and roughly 1.6% rests with the top ten. The receptor comes from a female donor with multiple sclerosis, enrolled in a pregnancy study. The starting material was peripheral blood, obtained before pregnancy. This chain uses TRBV7-3 with TRBJ2-7; TRBD1 is a possible D gene (5 bases). The CDR3 DNA sequence: TGTGCCAGCAGCTACAGCAGGGAAGGGGAGCAGTACTTC. It codes for CASSYSREGEQYF.